Following are 31 T cell receptor beta chains from one sample sequenced in a study of blood T cell repertoires in COVID-19. Libraries were prepared by immunoSEQ multiplex PCR; TCRdb keeps only in-frame clonotypes and omits some of them. The table has about 160,000 clones, around 84% seen once; the top ten hold 1% to 1.2%. The sample consisted of peripheral blood. Receptor source: a man aged 35-49 years with acute or convalescent COVID-19.

This rearrangement joins TRBV28 to TRBJ1-4, with a tentative D call TRBD1 (6 bases). Trimming removed 8 bases from V and 8 bases from J, with 15 bases in between. Germline V gene sequence: CDR1 MDHEN, CDR2 SYDVKM. The length of the CDR3 is 13 residues. The CDR3: CASAVDSIEKLFF. The CDR3 nucleotides read TGTGCCAGCGCCGTGGACAGTATCGAAAAACTGTTTTTT.

The chain carries TRBV5-6 and TRBJ2-1, with D uncertain. CDR3 size: 16 residues. V was pared by 0 bases and J by 4 bases, with 14 bases between. The germline V gene encodes CDR1 SGHDT and CDR2 YYEEEE. In DNA, the CDR3 is TGTGCCAGCAGCTTGGGTGGGCAGCCCCAATACAATGAGCAGTTCTTC. It specifies CASSLGGQPQYNEQFF. The variable domain in full, completed from reference TRBV5-6 and TRBJ2-1, reads DAGVTQSPTHLIKTRGQQVTLRCSPKSGHDTVSWYQQALGQGPQFIFQYYEEEERQRGNFPDRFSGHQFPNYSSELNVNALLLGDSALYLCASSLGGQPQYNEQFFGPGTRLTVL.

This chain joins TRBV11-3 and TRBJ2-6; no clear D. The length of the CDR3 is 13 residues. Germline V gives CDR1 SGHNT, CDR2 YENEEA. The germline V and J ends were trimmed by 8 bases and 3 bases, with 8 bases remaining between them. The CDR3 sequence: CASSRFGANVLTF. CDR3 DNA: TGTGCCAGCTCCCGTTTTGGGGCCAACGTCCTGACTTTC.

The genes are TRBV5-8 and TRBJ1-4; D is perhaps TRBD1 (6 bases). Germline CDR1 is SGHTS and CDR2 is YDEGEE. The CDR3 loop spans 19 amino acids. Between the trimmed V and J ends, which lost 5 bases and 0 bases, there was a span of 23 bases. CDR3 residues: CASRQGGGRVYSTNEKLFF. As DNA, the CDR3 is TGTGCCAGCAGACAAGGGGGGGGTCGCGTGTACTCAACTAATGAAAAACTGTTTTTT. The complete variable domain, with remaining parts taken from reference TRBV5-8 and TRBJ1-4, reads EAGVTQSPTHLIKTRGQQATLRCSPISGHTSVYWYQQALGLGLQFLLWYDEGEERNRGNFPPRFSGRQFPNYSSELNVNALELEDSALYLCASRQGGGRVYSTNEKLFFGSGTQLSVL.

The J gene is TRBJ2-3, the V gene TRBV24-1, with 12 bases fitting TRBD1. Germline loops: CDR1 KGHDR, CDR2 SFDVKD. CDR3 length: 21 amino acids. With 1 base clipped from V and 0 bases from J, the junction kept 13 bases outside the gene matches. The CDR3 protein is CATSDFAGTGGARVSTDTQYF. The CDR3 nucleotides are TGTGCCACCAGTGATTTCGCCGGGACAGGGGGCGCGAGGGTCAGCACAGATACGCAGTATTTT.

This chain uses TRBV3-1 (or the pseudogene TRBV3-2) with TRBJ1-2; D perhaps matches TRBD1 (6 bases). Germline values: CDR1 LGHDT, CDR2 YNNKEL (reference sequence). Trimming shortened V by 4 bases and J by 2 bases, and 8 bases separated the two germline ends. The CDR3 spans 13 residues. The CDR3 protein is CASSRQENYGYTF. DNA of the CDR3: TGTGCCAGCAGCCGACAGGAGAACTATGGCTACACCTTC.

The chain links TRBV5-1 to TRBJ2-5, with 12 bases fitting TRBD2. Trimming cost V 1 base and J 5 bases; bases outside gene matches: 6. CDR3 length: 16 amino acids. Germline CDR1 SGHRS, CDR2 YFSETQ. This CDR3 reads CASSLSSSGGVETQYF. The CDR3 DNA sequence: TGCGCCAGCAGCTTGTCGTCTAGCGGGGGGGTGGAGACCCAGTACTTC. Looking up the rest from reference TRBV5-1 and TRBJ2-5 gives the full variable domain: KAGVTQTPRYLIKTRGQQVTLSCSPISGHRSVSWYQQTPGQGLQFLFEYFSETQRNKGNFPGRFSGRQFSNSRSEMNVSTLELGDSALYLCASSLSSSGGVETQYFGPGTRLLVL.

This clone occurred a few times. V is TRBV30 and J is TRBJ1-2; tentatively, D is TRBD1 (5 bases). Trimming cost V 7 bases and J 3 bases, with 15 bases left between them. The CDR3 has 13 amino acids. The germline V gene has CDR1 GTSNPN and CDR2 SVGIG (reference sequence). Written as DNA, the CDR3 is TGTGCCTTCCGGGACTCCCCTGACTATGGCTACACCTTC. This gives the protein CAFRDSPDYGYTF.

This clone was seen a handful of times. This sequence joins TRBV7-2 and TRBJ2-3; 7 nucleotides line up with TRBD1. CDR1 is SGHTA, CDR2 FQGNSA, per germline. The CDR3 sequence is 15 residues long. Trimming at V came to 4 bases and at J to 1 base, leaving 5 bases not matched to a gene. The CDR3 nucleotides read TGTGCCAGCAGCTGGCGGACAGGTGGCACAGATACGCAGTATTTT. Translated, it gives CASSWRTGGTDTQYF.

The chain employs TRBV7-2 and TRBJ2-1; 9 nucleotides line up with TRBD2. Germline loops: CDR1 SGHTA, CDR2 FQGNSA. The CDR3 is made up of 18 amino acids. V lost 4 bases, J lost 0 bases, and 10 bases stayed unmatched. As DNA, the CDR3 is TGTGCCAGCAGCTCCCCGCCGGGAGCGGGGGGCTCCTACAATGAGCAGTTCTTC. Residues: CASSSPPGAGGSYNEQFF.

The chain uses TRBV7-3 and TRBJ2-1; 7 positions match TRBD2. Germline assignment: CDR1 SGHTA and CDR2 FQGTGA. This CDR3 is 15 amino acids long. V trimming: 3 bases; J trimming: 4 bases; junction bases outside the gene matches: 6. The DNA for the CDR3 is TGTGCCAGCAGCTTGGGCGGGGGACCATACAATGAGCAGTTCTTC. Translation: CASSLGGGPYNEQFF.

There are a few counts of this clone. This chain uses TRBV29-1 with TRBJ1-5; possibly TRBD1 for D (5 bases). The CDR3 is 13 residues long. Looked up from germline, CDR1 is SQVTM and CDR2 is ANQGSEA. V was trimmed by 2 bases and J by 4 bases, leaving 9 bases between them. CDR3 region: CSVEIRANQPQHF. As DNA, the CDR3 is TGCAGCGTTGAAATCAGGGCGAATCAGCCCCAGCATTTT.

The chain uses TRBV3-1 (or the pseudogene TRBV3-2) and TRBJ1-1; D is possibly TRBD1 (5 bases). The germline gives CDR1 LGHDT, CDR2 YNNKEL (reference sequence). CDR3 size: 11 residues. The V end lost 0 bases, the J end lost 10 bases, and 6 bases lay between the germline ends. The CDR3: CASSQDGGAFF. The CDR3 nucleotides are TGTGCCAGCAGCCAAGACGGGGGAGCTTTCTTT.

The V and J genes are TRBV6-5 and TRBJ1-6, with 7 bases identical to TRBD1. The germline CDR1 and CDR2 sequences are MNHEY and SVGAGI. Unmatched junction bases numbered 8, after V lost 7 bases and J lost 14 bases. The CDR3 covers 12 residues. CDR3 sequence: CASILQGTALHF. In DNA form, the CDR3 reads TGTGCCAGCATATTACAGGGGACCGCCCTCCACTTT.

The chain has TRBV4-1 and TRBJ1-2, with D uncertain. CDR3 length: 14 residues. The germline V gene has CDR1 MGHRA and CDR2 YSYEKL. V gave up 0 bases and J gave up 7 bases, with 12 bases separating them. DNA for the CDR3: TGCGCCAGCAGCCAAGATCACGGGGTGGGTGGCTACACCTTC. Translation gives CASSQDHGVGGYTF.

The chain links TRBV9 to TRBJ2-1; 8 bases match TRBD2. The CDR3 loop spans 16 amino acids. The trim removed 0 bases at V and 7 bases at J, leaving 9 bases unmatched. The germline gives CDR1 SGDLS, CDR2 YYNGEE. This CDR3 is CASSVVVRGGQNEQFF. The CDR3 DNA reads TGTGCCAGCAGCGTAGTGGTTCGCGGGGGGCAAAATGAGCAGTTCTTC.

The chain uses TRBV30 and TRBJ1-6; 7 bases are shared with TRBD1. This CDR3 region has 15 residues. Trimming removed 0 bases from V and 10 bases from J; junction bases left unmatched: 9. The germline CDR1 and CDR2 sequences are GTSNPN and SVGIG (reference sequence). For the CDR3, the DNA is TGTGCCTGGAGTGTCTCTCAGGACAGGATATCACCCCTCCACTTT. Translation gives CAWSVSQDRISPLHF.

The gene calls are TRBV6-6 and TRBJ1-2; 7 positions agree with TRBD1. V was clipped by 6 bases and J by 0 bases; unmatched bases: 4. Per the germline V gene, CDR1 is MNHNY and CDR2 is SVGAGI (reference sequence). The CDR3 covers 14 residues. The CDR3 reads CASSLQGPNYGYTF. The CDR3 DNA reads TGTGCCAGCAGCTTACAGGGGCCTAACTATGGCTACACCTTC.

The gene calls are TRBV30 and TRBJ1-1; D gene ambiguous. The length of the CDR3 is 14 residues. CDR1 is GTSNPN, CDR2 SVGIG, per germline (reference sequence). Trimming pared 3 bases from V and 7 bases from J, leaving 18 bases between. The CDR3 DNA reads as TGTGCCTGGAGCCCCGTGTCGAGGGTTTTTGAAGCTTTCTTT. Translated, it gives CAWSPVSRVFEAFF.

V usage is TRBV7-2 and J usage is TRBJ2-1; 14 bases line up with TRBD2. CDR1 and CDR2 (germline): SGHTA, FQGNSA. This CDR3 spans 16 amino acids. J lost 9 bases, V lost 6 bases, and 10 bases had no gene match. The CDR3 here is CASSSLLTSGGGEQFF. The CDR3 DNA is TGTGCCAGCAGTTCCCTCCTGACTAGCGGGGGGGGTGAGCAGTTCTTC.

The V gene is TRBV5-1, the J gene TRBJ2-1; TRBD2 might be the D (6 bases). Germline CDR1 reads SGHRS; CDR2 reads YFSETQ. Trimming took off 3 bases at V and 5 bases at J, with 9 bases between the two ends. This CDR3 comprises 13 residues. CDR3 DNA sequence: TGCGCCAGCAGCTGGGGCGGGAACAATGAGCAGTTCTTC. Translated: CASSWGGNNEQFF.

This clone was found once. J is TRBJ1-6 and V is TRBV5-1, with D possibly TRBD1 on 6 matching bases. CDR3 length equals 16 residues. CDR1 and CDR2 from the germline V gene are SGHRS and YFSETQ. Between the trimmed V and J ends, which lost 5 bases and 7 bases, there was a span of 19 bases. The CDR3 protein is CASSRDRSPSNSPLHF. The CDR3, as DNA: TGCGCCAGCAGTCGCGACAGGTCCCCGTCCAATTCACCCCTCCACTTT.

V is TRBV6-5 and J is TRBJ2-1; a possible D gene is TRBD2 (7 bases). The CDR3 contains 13 residues. CDR1 MNHEY and CDR2 SVGAGI come from the germline V gene. The V and J ends lost 2 bases and 9 bases respectively, with 11 bases between them. Here the CDR3 reads CASSYGGGPEQFF. In DNA form, the CDR3 reads TGTGCCAGCAGTTACGGGGGGGGGCCTGAGCAGTTCTTC.

The V and J genes are TRBV2 and TRBJ1-6; no clear D. The V end lost 3 bases, the J end lost 8 bases, and 11 bases lay between the germline ends. CDR1 is SNHLY and CDR2 is FYNNEI in the germline V gene. CDR3 length: 14 amino acids. This CDR3 reads CASSDAERDSPLHF. The CDR3 DNA sequence: TGTGCCAGCAGTGACGCGGAGAGGGATTCACCCCTCCACTTT.

This sequence joins TRBV20-1 and TRBJ1-4; D ambiguous. Germline V gene lookup returns CDR1 DFQATT and CDR2 SNEGSKA (reference sequence). The CDR3 consists of 11 residues. V lost 6 bases and J 6 bases, leaving 8 bases between the germline ends. The CDR3 loop reads CSAPVDEKLFF. The CDR3 region has the DNA TGCAGTGCCCCGGTTGATGAAAAACTGTTTTTT.

A single count supports this clone. The chain couples TRBV30 to TRBJ1-1; possibly TRBD1 for D (6 bases). The V end lost 2 bases, the J end lost 6 bases, and 16 bases lay between the germline ends. The CDR3 is made up of 14 amino acids. CDR1 is GTSNPN, CDR2 SVGIG, per germline (reference sequence). The CDR3 region has the DNA TGTGCCTGGAGTCCCGCCGGGGGGGCGGCTGAAGCTTTCTTT. Its translation is CAWSPAGGAAEAFF.

V and J are TRBV7-9 and TRBJ1-3; D may be TRBD1 (6 bases). Germline V CDR1 and CDR2: SEHNR, FQNEAQ (reference sequence). Trimming shortened V by 5 bases and J by 0 bases, and 11 bases separated the two germline ends. There are 15 residues in the CDR3. The CDR3 region is CASSTDRSSGNTIYF. DNA of the CDR3: TGTGCCAGCAGCACTGACAGGAGCTCTGGAAACACCATATATTTT.

The chain has TRBV19 and TRBJ1-5; D is ambiguous. This CDR3 has 14 amino acids. Trimming removed 7 bases at V and 2 bases at J, with 12 bases between. Germline lookup yields CDR1 LNHDA and CDR2 SQIVND (reference sequence). The CDR3 protein is CASKPVSGNQPQHF. DNA for the CDR3: TGTGCCAGTAAACCAGTGTCAGGCAATCAGCCCCAGCATTTT.

The V call is TRBV7-3, the J call TRBJ1-1, with D uncertain. The CDR3 extends over 13 amino acids. Germline CDR1 SGHTA, CDR2 FQGTGA. Trimming took 3 bases from V and 1 from J, leaving 6 bases between them. The CDR3 DNA is TGTGCCAGCAGCTTTGGGCGGAACACTGAAGCTTTCTTT. This encodes CASSFGRNTEAFF.

V and J are TRBV13 and TRBJ2-1, with a weak D call TRBD2 (6 bases). Germline V lookup: CDR1 PRHDT, CDR2 FYEKMQ (reference sequence). The CDR3 covers 17 residues. The V gene lost 0 bases and the J gene lost 5 bases, with 17 bases spanning the gap. In DNA form, the CDR3 reads TGTGCCAGCAGCTTAGGGCGAGTTGGCGCTAGCGACAATGAGCAGTTCTTC. As protein: CASSLGRVGASDNEQFF.

The rearrangement uses TRBV29-1 and TRBJ2-2; a possible D gene is TRBD1 (6 bases). The CDR3 contains 14 residues. Trimming removed 4 bases from V and 2 bases from J, with 11 bases in between. In germline, CDR1 is SQVTM, CDR2 ANQGSEA. The CDR3 protein is CSVVGALNTGELFF. CDR3 nucleotide sequence: TGCAGCGTTGTGGGGGCACTAAACACCGGGGAGCTGTTTTTT.